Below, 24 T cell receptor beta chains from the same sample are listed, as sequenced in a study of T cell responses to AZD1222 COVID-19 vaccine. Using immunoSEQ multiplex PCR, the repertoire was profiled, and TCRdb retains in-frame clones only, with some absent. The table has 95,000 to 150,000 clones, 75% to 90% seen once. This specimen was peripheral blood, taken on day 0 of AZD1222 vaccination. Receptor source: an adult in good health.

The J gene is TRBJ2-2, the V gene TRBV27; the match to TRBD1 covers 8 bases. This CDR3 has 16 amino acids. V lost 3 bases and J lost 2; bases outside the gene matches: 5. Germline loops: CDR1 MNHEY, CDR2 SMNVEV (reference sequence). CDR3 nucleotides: TGTGCCAGCAGTTTGCAGGGGGCGCCTAACACCGGGGAGCTGTTTTTT. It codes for CASSLQGAPNTGELFF.

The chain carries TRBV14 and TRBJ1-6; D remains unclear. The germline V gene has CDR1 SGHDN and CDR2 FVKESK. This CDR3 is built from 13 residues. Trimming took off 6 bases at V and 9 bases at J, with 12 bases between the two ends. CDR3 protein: CASSLTSGSPLHF. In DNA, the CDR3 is TGTGCCAGCAGTCTTACAAGCGGTTCACCCCTCCACTTT.

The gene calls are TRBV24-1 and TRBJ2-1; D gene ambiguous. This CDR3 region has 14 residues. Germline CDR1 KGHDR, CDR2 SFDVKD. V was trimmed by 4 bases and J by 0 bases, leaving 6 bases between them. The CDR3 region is CATSDTSSYNEQFF. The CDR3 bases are TGTGCCACCAGTGACACGAGCTCCTACAATGAGCAGTTCTTC.

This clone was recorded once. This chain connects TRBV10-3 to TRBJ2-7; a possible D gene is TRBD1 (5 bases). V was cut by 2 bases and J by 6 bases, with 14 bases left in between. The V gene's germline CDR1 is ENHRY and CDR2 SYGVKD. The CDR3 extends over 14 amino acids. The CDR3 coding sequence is TGTGCCATCAGTGAGCAAGTAGGGGATCTCGAGCAGTACTTC. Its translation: CAISEQVGDLEQYF.

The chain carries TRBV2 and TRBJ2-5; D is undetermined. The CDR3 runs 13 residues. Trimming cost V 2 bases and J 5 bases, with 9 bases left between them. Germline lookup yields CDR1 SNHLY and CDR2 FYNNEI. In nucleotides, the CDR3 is TGTGCCAGCAGTGAAACGGGTCCGGAGACCCAGTACTTC. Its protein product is CASSETGPETQYF.

The CDR3 coding sequence is TGTGCCAGCGAGTTTGGACTAGCCCTAAGCACAGATACGCAGTATTTT. This sequence encodes CASEFGLALSTDTQYF. V and J are TRBV28 and TRBJ2-3, with TRBD2 matching over 8 bases. Germline assignment: CDR1 MDHEN and CDR2 SYDVKM. The CDR3 runs to 16 residues. Trimming removed 8 bases from V and 0 bases from J; junction bases left unmatched: 10.

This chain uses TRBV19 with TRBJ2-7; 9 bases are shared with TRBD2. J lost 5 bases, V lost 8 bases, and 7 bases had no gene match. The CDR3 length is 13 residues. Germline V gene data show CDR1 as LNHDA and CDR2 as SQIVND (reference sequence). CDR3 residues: CASGNSGGDEQYF. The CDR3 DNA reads TGTGCCAGTGGGAATAGCGGGGGCGACGAGCAGTACTTC.

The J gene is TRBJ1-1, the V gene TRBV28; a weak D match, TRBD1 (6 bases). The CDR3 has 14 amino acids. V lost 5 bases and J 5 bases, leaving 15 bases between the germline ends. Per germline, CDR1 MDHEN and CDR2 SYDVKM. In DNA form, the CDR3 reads TGTGCCAGCAGTCCCCACCGACAGGCGACTGAAGCTTTCTTT. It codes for CASSPHRQATEAFF.

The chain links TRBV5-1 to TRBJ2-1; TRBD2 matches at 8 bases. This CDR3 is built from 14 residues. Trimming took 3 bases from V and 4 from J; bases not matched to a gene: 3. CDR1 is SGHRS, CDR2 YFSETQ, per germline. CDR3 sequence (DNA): TGCGCCAGCAGCTCACTAGCGGCGTACAATGAGCAGTTCTTC. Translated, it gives CASSSLAAYNEQFF.

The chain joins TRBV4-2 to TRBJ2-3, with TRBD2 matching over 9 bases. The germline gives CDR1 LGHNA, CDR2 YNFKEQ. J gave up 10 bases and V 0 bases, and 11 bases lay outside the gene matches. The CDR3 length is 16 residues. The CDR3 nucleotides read TGTGCCAGCAGCCAAGAGGGGCGGGGGGGTTCGAGGCCGCAGTATTTT. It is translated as CASSQEGRGGSRPQYF.

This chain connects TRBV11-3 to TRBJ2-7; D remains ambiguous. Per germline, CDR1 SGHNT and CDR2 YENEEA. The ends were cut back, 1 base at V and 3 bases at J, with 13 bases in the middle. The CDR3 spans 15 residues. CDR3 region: CASSLVSAVNYEQYF. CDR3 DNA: TGTGCCAGCAGCTTAGTTTCGGCAGTAAACTACGAGCAGTACTTC.

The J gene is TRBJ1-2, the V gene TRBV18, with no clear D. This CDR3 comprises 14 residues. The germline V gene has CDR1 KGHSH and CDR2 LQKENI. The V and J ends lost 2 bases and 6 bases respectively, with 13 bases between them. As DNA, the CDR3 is TGTGCCAGCTCACCATTTGTGGAGGAAGATGGCTACACCTTC. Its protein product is CASSPFVEEDGYTF.

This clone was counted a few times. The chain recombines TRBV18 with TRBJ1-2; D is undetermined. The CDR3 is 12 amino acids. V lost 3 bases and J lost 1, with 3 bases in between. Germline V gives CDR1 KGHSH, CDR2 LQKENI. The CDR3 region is CASSPDNYGYTF. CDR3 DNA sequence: TGTGCCAGCTCACCCGATAACTATGGCTACACCTTC.

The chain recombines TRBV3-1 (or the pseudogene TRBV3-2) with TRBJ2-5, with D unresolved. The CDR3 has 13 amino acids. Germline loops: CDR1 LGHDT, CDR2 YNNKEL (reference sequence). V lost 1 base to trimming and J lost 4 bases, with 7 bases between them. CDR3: CASSQGGTETQYF. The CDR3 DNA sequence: TGTGCCAGCAGCCAAGGGGGTACAGAGACCCAGTACTTC.

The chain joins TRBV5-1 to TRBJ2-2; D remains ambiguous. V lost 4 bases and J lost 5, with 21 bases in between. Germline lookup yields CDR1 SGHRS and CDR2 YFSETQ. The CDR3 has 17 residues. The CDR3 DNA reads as TGCGCCAGCAGCCCCTCCACGGTCGATGGAAAGACCGGGGAGCTGTTTTTT. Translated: CASSPSTVDGKTGELFF. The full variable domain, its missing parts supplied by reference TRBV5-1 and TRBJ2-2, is KAGVTQTPRYLIKTRGQQVTLSCSPISGHRSVSWYQQTPGQGLQFLFEYFSETQRNKGNFPGRFSGRQFSNSRSEMNVSTLELGDSALYLCASSPSTVDGKTGELFFGEGSRLTVL.

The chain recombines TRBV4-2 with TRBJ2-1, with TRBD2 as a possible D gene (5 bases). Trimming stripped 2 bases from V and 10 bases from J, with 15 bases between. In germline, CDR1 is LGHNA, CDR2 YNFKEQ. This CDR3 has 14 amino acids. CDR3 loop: CASSQRGEAGEQFF. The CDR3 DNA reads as TGTGCCAGCAGCCAAAGAGGAGAGGCGGGCGAGCAGTTCTTC.

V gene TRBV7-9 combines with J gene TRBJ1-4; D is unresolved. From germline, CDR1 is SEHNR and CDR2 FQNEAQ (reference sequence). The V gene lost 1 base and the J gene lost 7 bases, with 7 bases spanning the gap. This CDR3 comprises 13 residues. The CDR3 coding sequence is TGTGCCAGCAGCTTAGGGACCTTTGAAAAACTGTTTTTT. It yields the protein CASSLGTFEKLFF.

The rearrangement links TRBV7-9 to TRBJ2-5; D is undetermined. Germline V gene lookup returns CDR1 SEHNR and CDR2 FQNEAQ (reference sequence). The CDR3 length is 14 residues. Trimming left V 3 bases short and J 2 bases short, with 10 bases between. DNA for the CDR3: TGTGCCAGCAGCTTTTTGTCAGTACAAGAGACCCAGTACTTC. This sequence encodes CASSFLSVQETQYF. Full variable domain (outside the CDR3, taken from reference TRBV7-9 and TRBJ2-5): DTGVSQNPRHKITKRGQNVTFRCDPISEHNRLYWYRQTLGQGPEFLTYFQNEAQLEKSRLLSDRFSAERPKGSFSTLEIQRTEQGDSAMYLCASSFLSVQETQYFGPGTRLLVL.

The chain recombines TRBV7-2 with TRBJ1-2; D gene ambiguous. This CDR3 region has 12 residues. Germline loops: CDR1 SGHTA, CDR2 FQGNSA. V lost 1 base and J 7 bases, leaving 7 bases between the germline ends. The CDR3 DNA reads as TGTGCCAGCAGCTTAGTGGAGGGTGGCTACACCTTC. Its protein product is CASSLVEGGYTF.

The DNA of the CDR3 is TGTGCCAGCAGCGTAGTAGGCGCAGGGGGCTCAAGAAACACTGAAGCTTTCTTT. It codes for CASSVVGAGGSRNTEAFF. The J gene is TRBJ1-1, the V gene TRBV9; TRBD1 matches 8 bases. The CDR3 extends over 18 amino acids. Unmatched junction bases numbered 12, after V lost 0 bases and J lost 2 bases. From germline, CDR1 is SGDLS and CDR2 YYNGEE.

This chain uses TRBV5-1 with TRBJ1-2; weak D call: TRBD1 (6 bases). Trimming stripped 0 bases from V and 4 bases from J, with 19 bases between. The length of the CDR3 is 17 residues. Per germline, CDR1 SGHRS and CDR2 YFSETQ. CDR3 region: CASSLGSAELGAYGYTF. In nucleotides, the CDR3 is TGCGCCAGCAGCTTGGGGAGTGCGGAGTTGGGGGCCTATGGCTACACCTTC.

The CDR3 loop is CASSPRLSGYTF. The CDR3 DNA reads TGTGCCAGCAGCCCCCGACTATCCGGCTACACCTTC. The genes are TRBV21-1 and TRBJ1-2. TRBV21-1 corresponds to a pseudogene. CDR3 length: 12 residues.

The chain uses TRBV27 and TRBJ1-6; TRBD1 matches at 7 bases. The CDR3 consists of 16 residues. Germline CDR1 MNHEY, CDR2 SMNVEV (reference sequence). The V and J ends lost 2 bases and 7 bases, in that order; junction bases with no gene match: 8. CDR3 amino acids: CASSLERGLSNSPLHF. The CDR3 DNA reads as TGTGCCAGCAGTTTAGAGAGGGGGCTTAGCAATTCACCCCTCCACTTT.

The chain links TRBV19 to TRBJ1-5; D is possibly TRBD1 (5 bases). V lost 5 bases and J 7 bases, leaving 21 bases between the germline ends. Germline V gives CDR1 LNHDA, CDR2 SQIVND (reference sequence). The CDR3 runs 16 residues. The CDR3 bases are TGTGCCAGTAGTCCGACACCGGGCGGCTGGGGGCAGCCCCAGCATTTT. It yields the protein CASSPTPGGWGQPQHF.